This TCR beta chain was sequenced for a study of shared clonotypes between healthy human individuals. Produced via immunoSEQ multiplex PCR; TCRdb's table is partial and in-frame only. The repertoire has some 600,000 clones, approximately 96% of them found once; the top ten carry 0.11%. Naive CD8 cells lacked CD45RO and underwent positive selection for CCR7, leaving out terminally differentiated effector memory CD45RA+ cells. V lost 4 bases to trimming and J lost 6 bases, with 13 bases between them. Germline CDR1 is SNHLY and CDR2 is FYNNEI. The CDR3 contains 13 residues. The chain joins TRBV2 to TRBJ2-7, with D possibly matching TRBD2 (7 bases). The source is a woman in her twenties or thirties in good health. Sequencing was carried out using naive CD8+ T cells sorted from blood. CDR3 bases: TGTGCCAGCAGTGGGGGGGGCTCGACCGAGCAGTACTTC. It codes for CASSGGGSTEQYF.